The 24 T cell receptor beta chains below come from one sample, sequenced in a study of cytomegalovirus exposure and HLA in healthy donors. The primer mix had 60 Vbeta and 13 Jbeta primers. Data came from immunoSEQ multiplex PCR; TCRdb stores just in-frame clones and leaves some out. The sample yields about 190,000 clones, roughly 80% seen once. Sequenced input: PBMCs. The receptors were gathered from a woman in her thirties in good health and CMV-seropositive.

This sequence joins TRBV5-1 and TRBJ2-5, with a weak D call TRBD2 (6 bases). The CDR3 spans 16 residues. V gave up 1 base and J gave up 2 bases, with 15 bases separating them. The germline CDR1 and CDR2 sequences are SGHRS and YFSETQ. The CDR3 sequence: CASSLTTGTSQETQYF. CDR3 coding DNA: TGCGCCAGCAGCTTGACCACTGGGACTTCGCAAGAGACCCAGTACTTC.

The V call is TRBV5-6, the J call TRBJ1-2; the match to TRBD1 covers 12 bases. J lost 8 bases, V lost 3 bases, and 8 bases had no gene match. The CDR3 totals 15 residues. Per germline, CDR1 SGHDT and CDR2 YYEEEE. CDR3 coding DNA: TGTGCCAGCAGCTCCACGGGACAGGGGGCTCGGGGCTACACCTTC. Its protein product is CASSSTGQGARGYTF.

The chain carries TRBV2 and TRBJ2-7; 16 bases are a match to TRBD2. Unmatched junction bases numbered 7, after V lost 0 bases and J lost 2 bases. The CDR3 loop spans 19 amino acids. In germline, CDR1 is SNHLY, CDR2 FYNNEI. CDR3 amino acids: CASSEAAGLAGGRAYEQYF. The DNA for the CDR3 is TGTGCCAGCAGTGAAGCGGCGGGACTAGCGGGAGGGCGCGCCTACGAGCAGTACTTC.

This clone turned up a few times. The chain joins TRBV28 to TRBJ1-2; D might be TRBD1 (5 bases). The CDR3 runs to 14 residues. V was pared by 10 bases and J by 4 bases, with 19 bases between. Germline V gene sequence: CDR1 MDHEN, CDR2 SYDVKM. CDR3 DNA: TGTGCCACCACCTACCAATCGGGGGGCTATGGCTACACCTTC. Translating gives CATTYQSGGYGYTF.

The chain joins TRBV27 to TRBJ1-1; D might be TRBD1 (5 bases). From germline, CDR1 is MNHEY and CDR2 SMNVEV (reference sequence). Trimming cost V 4 bases and J 0 bases, with 9 bases left between them. The CDR3 extends over 14 amino acids. The CDR3 region is CASSWAGMNTEAFF. CDR3 DNA: TGTGCCAGCAGTTGGGCAGGGATGAACACTGAAGCTTTCTTT.

The chain is built from TRBV10-2 and TRBJ2-2; no clear D gene. CDR1 and CDR2 (germline): WSHSY, SAAADI. The CDR3 contains 14 residues. V was trimmed by 2 bases and J by 4 bases, leaving 8 bases between them. CDR3 in amino acids: CASSEPRLTGELFF. CDR3 DNA: TGCGCCAGCAGTGAGCCCAGACTCACCGGGGAGCTGTTTTTT.

The rearrangement joins TRBV6-5 to TRBJ2-1; D is uncertain. Germline CDR1 reads MNHEY; CDR2 reads SVGAGI. The CDR3 has 14 amino acids. Trimming removed 5 bases at V and 9 bases at J, with 17 bases between. Written as DNA, the CDR3 is TGTGCCAGCAGTAACTTGATCGGCAAGCGTGAGCAGTTCTTC. Translation: CASSNLIGKREQFF.

The chain combines TRBV5-6 with TRBJ2-1; D gene unclear. CDR3 size: 16 residues. Germline V gene sequence: CDR1 SGHDT, CDR2 YYEEEE. Trimming removed 0 bases at V and 6 bases at J, with 16 bases between. CDR3 sequence (DNA): TGTGCCAGCAGCTTGGCCGGTGGGCCCAAAGGCAATGAGCAGTTCTTC. This sequence encodes CASSLAGGPKGNEQFF.

The J gene is TRBJ1-5, the V gene TRBV6-5, with 7 positions matching TRBD1. Germline CDR1 MNHEY, CDR2 SVGAGI. The CDR3 spans 12 residues. V lost 6 bases, J lost 7 bases, and 3 bases stayed unmatched. In DNA form, the CDR3 reads TGTGCCAGCAGCAGGGGGACCCAGCCCCAGCATTTT. Translating it yields CASSRGTQPQHF.

This clone was seen only once. V is TRBV5-1 and J is TRBJ2-7; 7 bases align to TRBD2. V shed 3 bases and J 5 bases; nucleotides not matched to a gene: 11. The CDR3 covers 15 residues. The germline V gene encodes CDR1 SGHRS and CDR2 YFSETQ. CDR3 sequence (DNA): TGCGCCAGCAGCTCCCCGACGGGGGAGGGCCACGAGCAGTACTTC. Translated: CASSSPTGEGHEQYF. Complete variable domain (other parts from reference TRBV5-1 and TRBJ2-7): KAGVTQTPRYLIKTRGQQVTLSCSPISGHRSVSWYQQTPGQGLQFLFEYFSETQRNKGNFPGRFSGRQFSNSRSEMNVSTLELGDSALYLCASSSPTGEGHEQYFGPGTRLTVT.

This chain connects TRBV5-4 to TRBJ2-1, with D unresolved. CDR1 is SGHNT, CDR2 YYREEE, per germline (reference sequence). The CDR3 is 12 amino acids. V gave up 4 bases and J gave up 6 bases, with 8 bases separating them. This CDR3 is CASSQASNEQFF. The CDR3 nucleotides read TGTGCCAGCAGCCAAGCGAGCAATGAGCAGTTCTTC.

V gene TRBV7-2 combines with J gene TRBJ2-5; unclear D gene. Matching the DNA end better, TRBJ2-7 makes the J call doubtful. Germline assignment: CDR1 SGHTA and CDR2 FQGNSA. The CDR3 has 13 residues. CDR3 amino acids: CASSPAVGHEQYF. CDR3 in DNA: TGTGCCAGCAGCCCCGCCGTCGGACACGAGCAGTACTTC.

As DNA, the CDR3 is TGTGCCAGCGCCAGGACTAGCGGGATGATTGATACGCAGTATTTT. This encodes CASARTSGMIDTQYF. The chain carries TRBV6-4 and TRBJ2-3; TRBD2 aligns across 12 bases. This CDR3 is 15 amino acids long. V lost 8 bases and J lost 6; bases outside the gene matches: 9. CDR1 is MRHNA, CDR2 SNTAGT, per germline.

The J gene is TRBJ2-1, the V gene TRBV5-6; 7 bases are a match to TRBD2. This CDR3 has 15 residues. The ends lost 0 bases at V and 5 bases at J; junction bases unmatched: 5. CDR1 and CDR2 (germline): SGHDT, YYEEEE. The CDR3 DNA reads TGTGCCAGCAGCTTGGAAACTAGCGCAAACAATGAGCAGTTCTTC. Translated: CASSLETSANNEQFF.

The J gene is TRBJ1-2, the V gene TRBV27; 7 nucleotides agree with TRBD1. From germline, CDR1 is MNHEY and CDR2 SMNVEV (reference sequence). CDR3 size: 14 residues. V was pared by 6 bases and J by 2 bases, with 6 bases of the junction left unmatched. In DNA form, the CDR3 reads TGTGCCAGCAGCCAGACAGGGATGAACTATGGCTACACCTTC. Encoded protein: CASSQTGMNYGYTF.

A note on this clone: A junction boundary mismatches the germline segment, possibly from a read error. The gene calls are TRBV7-9 and TRBJ2-7; 13 bases are a match to TRBD2. The CDR3 has 16 residues. Germline CDR1 is SEHNR and CDR2 is FQNEAQ (reference sequence). The CDR3 coding sequence is TGTTCCAGCAGCTTGCCGGGACTAGCGGGGTCCTACGAGCAGTACTTC. Protein product: CSSSLPGLAGSYEQYF.

The chain recombines TRBV5-1 with TRBJ2-7, with 11 bases aligning to TRBD2. Germline values: CDR1 SGHRS, CDR2 YFSETQ. Trimming cost V 4 bases and J 5 bases; bases outside gene matches: 8. The CDR3 totals 15 residues. The DNA of the CDR3 is TGCGCCAGCAGCCCCGGGACTAGCGGTGGAGACGAGCAGTACTTC. It is translated as CASSPGTSGGDEQYF.

V is TRBV6-1 and J is TRBJ2-1, with 8 bases aligning to TRBD2. J lost 4 bases, V lost 7 bases, and 6 bases had no gene match. CDR1 MNHNS and CDR2 SASEGT come from the germline V gene. The CDR3 has 14 residues. The CDR3 region has the DNA TGTGCCAGCATATATAGCGGGACATACAATGAGCAGTTCTTC. It codes for CASIYSGTYNEQFF.

The rearrangement uses TRBV20-1 and TRBJ1-1; D is possibly TRBD1 (6 bases). CDR1 and CDR2 from the germline V gene are DFQATT and SNEGSKA (reference sequence). This CDR3 spans 11 amino acids. Trimming stripped 6 bases from V and 5 bases from J, with 10 bases between. This CDR3 reads CSAAGVTEAFF. CDR3 nucleotide sequence: TGCAGTGCGGCAGGGGTTACTGAAGCTTTCTTT.

The chain is built from TRBV28 and TRBJ2-2; 8 nucleotides align to TRBD1. Germline V gene sequence: CDR1 MDHEN, CDR2 SYDVKM. The J segment lost 6 bases and the V segment lost 6 bases, leaving 0 bases of the junction unmatched. The CDR3 consists of 12 residues. DNA of the CDR3: TGTGCCAGCAGGACAGGGGCCGGGGAGCTGTTTTTT. Translation: CASRTGAGELFF.

This clone was observed once. This chain uses TRBV6-1 with TRBJ1-5; D is unclear. Per germline, CDR1 MNHNS and CDR2 SASEGT. The CDR3 spans 15 residues. With 0 bases removed from V and 5 bases from J, the gap between germline ends came to 11 bases. In DNA, the CDR3 is TGTGCCAGCAGTGAAGCGCGGGGATCCTATCAGCCCCAGCATTTT. Translating gives CASSEARGSYQPQHF.

The chain employs TRBV19 and TRBJ2-3; D is perhaps TRBD2 (5 bases). The V end lost 1 base, the J end lost 0 bases, and 8 bases lay between the germline ends. The CDR3 is 15 amino acids. Germline CDR1 reads LNHDA; CDR2 reads SQIVND (reference sequence). The CDR3 spells CASSIAGMSTDTQYF. CDR3 coding DNA: TGTGCCAGTAGTATAGCGGGGATGAGCACAGATACGCAGTATTTT.

The chain couples TRBV28 to TRBJ2-7, with TRBD2 identical over 8 bases. After removal of 6 bases from V and 2 bases from J, the junction contained 12 bases not matched to a gene. Germline values: CDR1 MDHEN, CDR2 SYDVKM. This CDR3 contains 16 residues. CDR3 in DNA: TGTGCCAGCAGCGCACCGGGACTAGTGGGAACCTACGAGCAGTACTTC. It codes for CASSAPGLVGTYEQYF.

The chain uses TRBV7-9 and TRBJ2-1, with D possibly TRBD1 on 6 matching bases. From germline, CDR1 is SEHNR and CDR2 FQNEAQ (reference sequence). CDR3 length: 14 amino acids. V lost 5 bases and J 2 bases, leaving 10 bases between the germline ends. CDR3 protein: CASSETGTYNEQFF. The CDR3 coding sequence is TGTGCCAGCAGCGAGACAGGAACCTACAATGAGCAGTTCTTC.